Following are 28 T cell receptor beta chains from one sample sequenced in a study of CD8 T cell repertoires and HIV-1 epitope variants (dated by TCRdb to the early 2020s). These receptors have no known antigen. The method behind the library was the immunoSEQ multiplex PCR assay. TCRdb's version of the immuneACCESS table is confined to in-frame rearrangements and falls short of the full clone set. An unresolved V gene accounts for under half of the shortfall where checked; the remainder is of unknown origin. This sample comprises 4,000 to 5,500 clones, around 69% of them detected only once. Jointly, the top ten make up under 45% of the sample. Material for sequencing was cultured CD8+ T cells derived from PBMCs. The receptors here all came from a male donor with HIV.

CDR3 coding DNA: TGCGCCAGCAGTTCCTTCGAGGCTGGTAATGAAAAACTGTTTTTT. It yields the protein CASSSFEAGNEKLFF. The chain is built from TRBV4-3 and TRBJ1-4; D is uncertain. Trimming cost V 6 bases and J 4 bases, with 15 bases left between them. The CDR3 extends over 15 amino acids. CDR1 and CDR2 from the germline V gene are LGHNA and YSLEER.

The chain recombines TRBV6-5 with TRBJ2-2, with TRBD1 as a possible D gene (6 bases). The CDR3 is made up of 15 amino acids. V gave up 1 base and J gave up 3 bases, with 9 bases separating them. Germline CDR1 reads MNHEY; CDR2 reads SVGAGI. The chain's CDR3 is CASSYWGPDTGELFF. CDR3 nucleotide sequence: TGTGCCAGCAGTTACTGGGGGCCGGACACCGGGGAGCTGTTTTTT.

The chain employs TRBV7-2 and TRBJ2-1, with D hard to call. V lost 6 bases, J lost 2 bases, and 8 bases lay in between. The CDR3 covers 13 residues. Per the germline V gene, CDR1 is SGHTA and CDR2 is FQGNSA. CDR3 loop: CASSQWTYNEQFF. The CDR3 DNA is TGTGCCAGCAGTCAGTGGACCTACAATGAGCAGTTCTTC.

The gene calls are TRBV5-6 and TRBJ1-5; 12 positions agree with TRBD1. Germline CDR1 reads SGHDT; CDR2 reads YYEEEE. Unmatched junction bases numbered 5, after V lost 5 bases and J lost 5 bases. This CDR3 is built from 15 residues. CDR3 in DNA: TGTGCCAGCAGTCTGGGACAGGGGGCCCATCAGCCCCAGCATTTT. As protein: CASSLGQGAHQPQHF. Looking up the rest from reference TRBV5-6 and TRBJ1-5 gives the full variable domain: DAGVTQSPTHLIKTRGQQVTLRCSPKSGHDTVSWYQQALGQGPQFIFQYYEEEERQRGNFPDRFSGHQFPNYSSELNVNALLLGDSALYLCASSLGQGAHQPQHFGDGTRLSIL.

The genes are TRBV7-9 and TRBJ2-7; possibly TRBD1 for D (6 bases). V lost 5 bases to trimming and J lost 3 bases, with 14 bases between them. Germline assignment: CDR1 SEHNR and CDR2 FQNEAQ (reference sequence). This CDR3 comprises 14 residues. The CDR3 DNA reads as TGTGCCAGCAGCGACTCCGACAGGAACTACGAGCAGTACTTC. It translates to CASSDSDRNYEQYF.

V gene TRBV27 combines with J gene TRBJ2-6; TRBD2 is a possible D gene (6 bases). Per germline, CDR1 MNHEY and CDR2 SMNVEV (reference sequence). V was pared by 3 bases and J by 4 bases, with 10 bases between. The CDR3 spans 15 residues. The CDR3 loop reads CASSLGGSGANVLTF. CDR3 bases: TGTGCCAGCAGTTTGGGGGGTTCCGGGGCCAACGTCCTGACTTTC.

The chain has TRBV28 and TRBJ2-3; 7 bases fit TRBD2. Germline CDR1 reads MDHEN; CDR2 reads SYDVKM. After removal of 1 base from V and 1 base from J, the junction contained 11 bases not matched to a gene. The CDR3 runs to 18 residues. CDR3 DNA sequence: TGTGCCAGCAGTTTATTGGGGGGGGGACTCCCCGGCACAGATACGCAGTATTTT. Encoded protein: CASSLLGGGLPGTDTQYF.

The rearrangement joins TRBV7-9 to TRBJ2-6; 7 bases are a match to TRBD1. The CDR3 extends over 12 amino acids. The V segment lost 4 bases and the J segment 14 bases; nucleotides outside the gene matches: 5. Germline assignment: CDR1 SEHNR and CDR2 FQNEAQ (reference sequence). CDR3 residues: CASSYTGVLLTF. Written as DNA, the CDR3 is TGTGCCAGCAGCTACACAGGGGTCCTCCTGACTTTC.

The chain has TRBV4-3 and TRBJ2-7, with D possibly matching TRBD1 (6 bases). The ends were cut back, 5 bases at V and 7 bases at J, with 21 bases in the middle. The CDR3 has 15 amino acids. Germline-derived CDR1 and CDR2 are LGHNA and YSLEER. CDR3 sequence reads: CASSERFAGVLEQYF. The CDR3 coding sequence is TGCGCCAGCAGCGAAAGATTTGCAGGGGTCTTAGAGCAGTACTTC.

The chain uses TRBV7-2 and TRBJ1-2; TRBD1 might be the D (6 bases). V was trimmed by 3 bases and J by 3 bases, leaving 14 bases between them. The length of the CDR3 is 15 residues. CDR1 is SGHTA and CDR2 is FQGNSA in the germline V gene. The CDR3 spells CASSFVPGDDYGYTF. CDR3 DNA: TGTGCCAGCAGCTTCGTACCAGGGGACGACTATGGCTACACCTTC.

The genes are TRBV7-6 and TRBJ2-5; TRBD1 is a possible D gene (6 bases). The CDR3 sequence is 16 residues long. Germline V gene lookup returns CDR1 SGHVS and CDR2 FNYEAQ. V lost 5 bases, J lost 5 bases, and 21 bases lay in between. This CDR3 reads CASSPSGTGTVETQYF. In nucleotides, the CDR3 is TGTGCCAGCAGCCCCTCCGGCACAGGGACGGTGGAGACCCAGTACTTC.

The rearrangement joins TRBV7-9 to TRBJ1-1, with 7 bases identical to TRBD1. J was trimmed by 7 bases and V by 1 base; bases with no gene match: 3. CDR1 is SEHNR and CDR2 is FQNEAQ in the germline V gene (reference sequence). The CDR3 sequence is 13 residues long. The CDR3 DNA sequence: TGTGCCAGCAGCTTAGACAGGGGAAATGAAGCTTTCTTT. Translating gives CASSLDRGNEAFF.

This clone was detected once. The chain couples TRBV19 to TRBJ1-4; D is perhaps TRBD1 (5 bases). Trimming took off 5 bases at V and 5 bases at J, with 15 bases between the two ends. The CDR3 length is 15 residues. Germline CDR1 reads LNHDA; CDR2 reads SQIVND (reference sequence). DNA of the CDR3: TGTGCCAGTAGTCTTCCCGGGACGGGAAATGAAAAACTGTTTTTT. Amino acids: CASSLPGTGNEKLFF.

The CDR3 DNA is TGTGCCAGCAGCTTAACTAACACAGCGACCGGGGAGCTGTTTTTT. This encodes CASSLTNTATGELFF. This chain links TRBV11-3 with TRBJ2-2; D is unclear. The CDR3 spans 15 residues. Trimming took off 2 bases at V and 5 bases at J, with 12 bases between the two ends. CDR1 is SGHNT and CDR2 is YENEEA in the germline V gene.

This chain uses TRBV27 with TRBJ2-2, with 7 bases fitting TRBD2. Germline assignment: CDR1 MNHEY and CDR2 SMNVEV (reference sequence). The trim removed 3 bases at V and 2 bases at J, leaving 12 bases unmatched. The CDR3 runs to 18 residues. The CDR3 here is CASSFGLAVLGNTGELFF. Here the CDR3 DNA reads TGTGCCAGCAGTTTTGGGCTAGCGGTTCTCGGCAACACCGGGGAGCTGTTTTTT.

The chain uses TRBV7-2 and TRBJ2-1, with D possibly being TRBD1 (6 bases). This CDR3 has 15 amino acids. CDR1 SGHTA and CDR2 FQGNSA come from the germline V gene. The V and J ends lost 1 base and 7 bases respectively, with 14 bases between them. CDR3 loop: CASSLGAGDWNEQFF. The CDR3 region has the DNA TGTGCCAGCAGCTTAGGGGCAGGGGATTGGAATGAGCAGTTCTTC.

The chain employs TRBV28 and TRBJ1-5, with unresolved D. From germline, CDR1 is MDHEN and CDR2 SYDVKM. CDR3 length: 15 amino acids. The V end was cut by 5 bases, the J end by 3 bases, with 14 bases between. The CDR3 loop reads CASSPDKDPNQPQHF. The CDR3 region has the DNA TGTGCCAGCAGTCCTGACAAAGACCCCAATCAGCCCCAGCATTTT.

This clone has just a few counts. The chain carries TRBV7-3 and TRBJ2-7, with TRBD1 matching over 10 bases. V lost 6 bases, J lost 6 bases, and 8 bases stayed unmatched. Germline V CDR1 and CDR2: SGHTA, FQGTGA. This CDR3 comprises 14 residues. This CDR3 is CASRSGTGAGEQYF. CDR3 DNA: TGTGCCAGCAGGTCCGGGACAGGGGCCGGCGAGCAGTACTTC.

This clone was found a few times. CDR3 nucleotides: TGTGCCAGAAGCGCCCTACCTAGCGGCCCTAGCTCCTACAATGAGCAGTTCTTC. Translating gives CARSALPSGPSSYNEQFF. The chain has TRBV5-3 and TRBJ2-1; 7 positions match TRBD2. TRBV5-3 is placed among ORFs of uncertain function. The V and J ends lost 4 bases and 0 bases, in that order; junction bases with no gene match: 13. This CDR3 spans 18 amino acids.

The rearrangement links TRBV4-3 to TRBJ2-6; D not certain. This CDR3 has 15 residues. CDR1 and CDR2 from the germline V gene are LGHNA and YSLEER. Trimming shortened V by 0 bases and J by 4 bases, and 7 bases separated the two germline ends. Written as DNA, the CDR3 is TGCGCCAGCAGCCAAGAAAGGGTGGGGGCCAACGTCCTGACTTTC. Its translation: CASSQERVGANVLTF.

This sequence joins TRBV6-1 and TRBJ2-2; D call uncertain. This CDR3 is built from 12 residues. V was clipped by 8 bases and J by 7 bases, with 11 bases between them. CDR1 is MNHNS, CDR2 SASEGT, per germline. The CDR3 bases are TGTGCCAGCCTCTCACGACTCGGGGAGCTGTTTTTT. Translation: CASLSRLGELFF.

The chain combines TRBV19 with TRBJ2-6, with a possible D match to TRBD1 (6 bases). The V gene lost 0 bases and the J gene lost 1 base, with 7 bases spanning the gap. CDR3 length: 16 residues. CDR1 is LNHDA and CDR2 is SQIVND in the germline V gene (reference sequence). The CDR3 here is CASSIDQGSGANVLTF. The CDR3 region has the DNA TGTGCCAGTAGTATAGATCAGGGGTCTGGGGCCAACGTCCTGACTTTC. Full variable domain (outside the CDR3, taken from reference TRBV19 and TRBJ2-6): DGGITQSPKYLFRKEGQNVTLSCEQNLNHDAMYWYRQDPGQGLRLIYYSQIVNDFQKGDIAEGYSVSREKKESFPLTVTSAQKNPTAFYLCASSIDQGSGANVLTFGAGSRLTVL.

The gene calls are TRBV7-6 and TRBJ1-4; 12 bases match TRBD1. Germline V lookup: CDR1 SGHVS, CDR2 FNYEAQ. V was pared by 5 bases and J by 1 base, with 5 bases of the junction left unmatched. The CDR3 runs to 17 residues. CDR3 DNA sequence: TGTGCCAGCAGCCCGGGGACAGGGGGCTTAACTAATGAAAAACTGTTTTTT. As protein: CASSPGTGGLTNEKLFF. Using reference TRBV7-6 and TRBJ1-4 for the parts outside the CDR3, the full variable domain is GAGVSQSPRYKVTKRGQDVALRCDPISGHVSLYWYRQALGQGPEFLTYFNYEAQQDKSGLPNDRFSAERPEGSISTLTIQRTEQRDSAMYRCASSPGTGGLTNEKLFFGSGTQLSVL.

V gene TRBV4-2 combines with J gene TRBJ2-2; 9 bases match TRBD2. The V and J ends lost 1 base and 3 bases, in that order; junction bases with no gene match: 0. Per germline, CDR1 LGHNA and CDR2 YNFKEQ. This CDR3 comprises 15 residues. CDR3 sequence (DNA): TGTGCCAGCAGCCAAGGACTAGCGGACACCGGGGAGCTGTTTTTT. Its translation is CASSQGLADTGELFF.

The V call is TRBV4-2, the J call TRBJ1-2; D is undetermined. The CDR3 loop spans 17 amino acids. Germline V gene data show CDR1 as LGHNA and CDR2 as YNFKEQ. Trimming shortened V by 0 bases and J by 0 bases, and 14 bases separated the two germline ends. In nucleotides, the CDR3 is TGTGCCAGCAGCCAAGATGGCGGGGATAATGCTAACTATGGCTACACCTTC. Translation: CASSQDGGDNANYGYTF.

DNA for the CDR3: TGCGCCAGCAGCTTGCGAGTTCTCACAGATACGCAGTATTTT. Its protein is CASSLRVLTDTQYF. J is TRBJ2-3 and V is TRBV5-1; D is uncertain. CDR3 length equals 14 residues. V dropped 1 base and J dropped 2 bases, with 8 bases sitting between them. The germline gives CDR1 SGHRS, CDR2 YFSETQ.

The J gene is TRBJ1-5, the V gene TRBV7-9; D is unclear. The CDR3 loop spans 16 amino acids. V lost 5 bases, J lost 2 bases, and 16 bases lay in between. Germline V lookup: CDR1 SEHNR, CDR2 FQNEAQ (reference sequence). The CDR3 region has the DNA TGTGCCAGCAGCGATGCTCGGGCTGGGGGCAATCAGCCCCAGCATTTT. Translating gives CASSDARAGGNQPQHF.

The chain is built from TRBV27 and TRBJ2-3; 7 bases match TRBD2. The length of the CDR3 is 15 residues. CDR1 and CDR2 (germline): MNHEY, SMNVEV (reference sequence). Losses at the gene ends were 6 bases for V and 3 bases for J; bases not matched to a gene: 9. In nucleotides, the CDR3 is TGTGCCAGCAGCTCTGGGGGGGGAGGGACAGATACGCAGTATTTT. Its protein product is CASSSGGGGTDTQYF.